This T cell receptor (beta chain) was sequenced in a study of T-cell memory formation after mild COVID-19. TCRdb processed the 5' RACE reads anew with MiXCR; each CDR3 protein has one entry. The top ten clones hold 2% to 2.5% of a sample with some 150,000 distinct CDR3 sequences, roughly 6.3% of them seen once. J was trimmed by 3 bases and V by 2 bases; bases with no gene match: 9. CDR1 and CDR2 (germline): DFQATT, SNEGSKA (reference sequence). There are 16 residues in the CDR3. Specimen: PBMCs or a T cell subset sorted from them (not recorded which). V usage is TRBV20-1 and J usage is TRBJ1-5; 8 bases are a match to TRBD1. This TCR was recovered from an adult woman who had mild COVID-19 (a few samples of this study predate the infection). Cell type and time point are not known. The CDR3 region has the DNA TGCAGTGCTAGAACCATAGGGACAGGATACAATCAGCCCCAGCATTTT. Its translation is CSARTIGTGYNQPQHF.